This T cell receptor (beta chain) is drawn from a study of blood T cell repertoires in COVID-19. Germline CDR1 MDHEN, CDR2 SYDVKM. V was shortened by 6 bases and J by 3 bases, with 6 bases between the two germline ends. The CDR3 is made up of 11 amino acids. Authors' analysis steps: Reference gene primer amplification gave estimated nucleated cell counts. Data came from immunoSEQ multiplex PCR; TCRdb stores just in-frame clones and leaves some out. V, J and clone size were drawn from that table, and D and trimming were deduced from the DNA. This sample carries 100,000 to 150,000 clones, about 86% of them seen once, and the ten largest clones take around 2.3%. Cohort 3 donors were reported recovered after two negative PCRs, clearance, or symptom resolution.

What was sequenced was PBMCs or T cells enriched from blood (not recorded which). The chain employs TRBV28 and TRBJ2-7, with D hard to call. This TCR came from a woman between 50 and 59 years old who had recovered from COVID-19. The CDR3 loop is CASSLGYEQYF. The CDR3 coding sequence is TGTGCCAGCAGCCTCGGCTACGAGCAGTACTTC.